Below are 25 T cell receptor beta chains sequenced from a single sample in a study of OX40 agonist ivuxolimab in advanced cancers. Here immunoSEQ multiplex PCR was the method, and the copy in TCRdb shows in-frame clones only, minus some. Here the sample spans 75,000 to 85,000 clones, around 86% being singletons. Source: CD4+ or CD8+ T cells sorted from blood, taken in a trial of the OX40 agonist ivuxolimab. The receptors stem from an adult with an advanced solid tumor such as melanoma, head and neck, liver or kidney cancer.

J is TRBJ2-6 and V is TRBV18; no clear D. The CDR3 spans 17 residues. V was clipped by 3 bases and J by 0 bases, with 12 bases between them. CDR1 is KGHSH and CDR2 is LQKENI in the germline V gene. The CDR3 region has the DNA TGTGCCAGCTCACCTCCGGGCAGGAACTCTGGGGCCAACGTCCTGACTTTC. It specifies CASSPPGRNSGANVLTF.

This clone showed up just a few times. This chain uses TRBV7-9 with TRBJ2-3; 9 positions match TRBD1. CDR3 length equals 15 residues. Trimming took 5 bases from V and 3 from J; bases not matched to a gene: 6. CDR1 and CDR2 (germline): SEHNR, FQNEAQ (reference sequence). The CDR3 region has the DNA TGTGCCAGCAGCCCCGGGACAGGGCGGACAGATACGCAGTATTTT. Translated, it gives CASSPGTGRTDTQYF.

The V and J genes are TRBV11-3 and TRBJ2-5; perhaps TRBD2 as D (5 bases). TRBJ2-7 matches the DNA end more closely, so the J call is doubtful. Germline CDR1 reads SGHNT; CDR2 reads YENEEA. The CDR3 covers 15 residues. The CDR3 nucleotides read TGTGCCAGCAGCATGGGCGGACCCGAGGGCCACGAGCAGTACTTC. Its translation: CASSMGGPEGHEQYF.

The V gene is TRBV19, the J gene TRBJ2-1; D gene uncertain. CDR1 and CDR2 from the germline V gene are LNHDA and SQIVND (reference sequence). There are 13 residues in the CDR3. Trimming took 2 bases from V and 6 from J, leaving 8 bases between them. The CDR3 DNA reads as TGTGCCAGTAGTATATTAACCCCCAATGAGCAGTTCTTC. It is translated as CASSILTPNEQFF. Full variable domain (missing parts from reference TRBV19 and TRBJ2-1): DGGITQSPKYLFRKEGQNVTLSCEQNLNHDAMYWYRQDPGQGLRLIYYSQIVNDFQKGDIAEGYSVSREKKESFPLTVTSAQKNPTAFYLCASSILTPNEQFFGPGTRLTVL.

The CDR3 sequence is CASSPRTAGGPSGELFF. CDR3 sequence (DNA): TGTGCCAGCTCACCACGAACGGCGGGAGGGCCCTCCGGGGAGCTGTTTTTT. The chain joins TRBV18 to TRBJ2-2; 9 nucleotides agree with TRBD2. The junction had 9 bases not matched to a gene; V was cut back by 1 base and J by 6 bases. CDR1 KGHSH and CDR2 LQKENI come from the germline V gene. CDR3 length: 17 amino acids.

The rearrangement links TRBV11-2 to TRBJ2-3; possible D gene TRBD1, 5 bases. Per germline, CDR1 SGHAT and CDR2 FQNNGV. The length of the CDR3 is 15 residues. The germline V and J ends were trimmed by 1 base and 8 bases, with 16 bases remaining between them. This CDR3 is CASSLGHRTLGTQYF. The DNA of the CDR3 is TGTGCCAGCAGCTTAGGTCACAGGACGCTGGGTACGCAGTATTTT.

The V call is TRBV6-1, the J call TRBJ2-7; unclear D gene. Looked up from germline, CDR1 is MNHNS and CDR2 is SASEGT. This CDR3 has 12 residues. Trimming left V 7 bases short and J 2 bases short, with 9 bases between. CDR3 sequence (DNA): TGTGCCAGCATGATAGGGACCTACGAGCAGTACTTC. Protein product: CASMIGTYEQYF.

This sequence joins TRBV2 and TRBJ2-1; 8 positions match TRBD1. The CDR3 sequence is 16 residues long. Germline assignment: CDR1 SNHLY and CDR2 FYNNEI. Trimming took 6 bases from V and 6 from J; bases not matched to a gene: 13. For the CDR3, the DNA is TGTGCCAGCAGAGAAAGGATTCGAACAGGGGGCAATGAGCAGTTCTTC. Translation gives CASRERIRTGGNEQFF.

CDR3 amino acids: CASTTWGRSGTGELFF. CDR3 DNA sequence: TGTGCCAGCACGACTTGGGGGAGGTCCGGGACCGGGGAGCTGTTTTTT. The chain has TRBV7-2 and TRBJ2-2, with D possibly matching TRBD2 (6 bases). The CDR3 runs to 16 residues. Germline-derived CDR1 and CDR2 are SGHTA and FQGNSA. V was clipped by 7 bases and J by 5 bases, with 20 bases between them.

This chain links TRBV5-4 with TRBJ2-7; TRBD2 matches at 10 bases. Germline CDR1 reads SGHNT; CDR2 reads YYREEE (reference sequence). The CDR3 covers 17 residues. V was pared by 4 bases and J by 4 bases, with 14 bases of the junction left unmatched. The CDR3 region is CASSPGIGSGRIYEQYF. CDR3 bases: TGTGCCAGCAGCCCGGGGATCGGTAGCGGGAGGATTTACGAGCAGTACTTC.

The J gene is TRBJ2-7, the V gene TRBV2; D call uncertain. The germline V gene encodes CDR1 SNHLY and CDR2 FYNNEI. The CDR3 consists of 12 residues. Trimming cost V 6 bases and J 3 bases, with 9 bases left between them. The CDR3 spells CASRSQDYEQYF. DNA of the CDR3: TGTGCCAGCAGGTCACAAGACTACGAGCAGTACTTC.

The V and J genes are TRBV4-1 and TRBJ2-4; 7 bases map to TRBD1. The germline CDR1 and CDR2 sequences are MGHRA and YSYEKL. CDR3 length equals 15 residues. Trimming at V came to 1 base and at J to 4 bases, leaving 4 bases not matched to a gene. The CDR3, as DNA: TGCGCCAGCAGCCAAGTAGGACAGGAGAAAAACATTCAGTACTTC. It encodes CASSQVGQEKNIQYF.

The chain uses TRBV10-3 and TRBJ2-1; TRBD2 aligns across 9 bases. There are 15 residues in the CDR3. V lost 2 bases to trimming and J lost 7 bases; unmatched junction nucleotides: 6. Per the germline V gene, CDR1 is ENHRY and CDR2 is SYGVKD. The CDR3 is CAISEVAGAWNEQFF. CDR3 DNA sequence: TGTGCCATCAGTGAGGTAGCGGGAGCGTGGAATGAGCAGTTCTTC.

The genes are TRBV9 and TRBJ2-7; 9 bases are shared with TRBD1. Germline V gene data show CDR1 as SGDLS and CDR2 as YYNGEE. The CDR3 has 15 amino acids. Trimming at V came to 4 bases and at J to 3 bases, leaving 8 bases not matched to a gene. The chain's CDR3 is CASSSGGTGFYEQYF. CDR3 sequence (DNA): TGTGCCAGCAGCTCTGGTGGGACAGGGTTCTACGAGCAGTACTTC. Full variable domain (missing parts from reference TRBV9 and TRBJ2-7): DSGVTQTPKHLITATGQRVTLRCSPRSGDLSVYWYQQSLDQGLQFLIQYYNGEERAKGNILERFSAQQFPDLHSELNLSSLELGDSALYFCASSSGGTGFYEQYFGPGTRLTVT.

The chain carries TRBV7-2 and TRBJ2-7, with D perhaps matching TRBD2 (7 bases). Germline CDR1 reads SGHTA; CDR2 reads FQGNSA. The ends were cut back, 3 bases at V and 6 bases at J, with 21 bases in the middle. CDR3 length: 16 residues. The CDR3 DNA reads as TGTGCCAGCAGCTTTCTAGGGGCCCCAAGGGGGGGCGAGCAGTACTTC. Its protein is CASSFLGAPRGGEQYF.

The chain couples TRBV2 to TRBJ1-2, with D unresolved. The ends were cut back, 4 bases at V and 7 bases at J, with 16 bases in the middle. The CDR3 is 14 amino acids. Germline values: CDR1 SNHLY, CDR2 FYNNEI. Written as DNA, the CDR3 is TGTGCCAGCAGTGCGGTTCTCGAGTCATCTGGCTACACCTTC. Encoded protein: CASSAVLESSGYTF. The full variable domain, in which reference TRBV2 and TRBJ1-2 provide the parts outside the CDR3, is EPEVTQTPSHQVTQMGQEVILRCVPISNHLYFYWYRQILGQKVEFLVSFYNNEISEKSEIFDDQFSVERPDGSNFTLKIRSTKLEDSAMYFCASSAVLESSGYTFGSGTRLTVV.

The gene calls are TRBV7-2 and TRBJ2-1; 10 nucleotides line up with TRBD2. The CDR3 loop spans 14 amino acids. Germline V lookup: CDR1 SGHTA, CDR2 FQGNSA. Trimming removed 5 bases from V and 6 bases from J; junction bases left unmatched: 4. This chain's CDR3 is CASSQREGLNEQFF. CDR3 DNA sequence: TGTGCCAGCAGCCAGCGGGAGGGCCTCAATGAGCAGTTCTTC.

This clone has just one count. This chain connects TRBV27 to TRBJ2-1; the D is unclear. The CDR3 spans 15 residues. CDR1 is MNHEY, CDR2 SMNVEV, per germline (reference sequence). V lost 4 bases and J 4 bases, leaving 14 bases between the germline ends. Here the CDR3 DNA reads TGTGCCAGCAGTTCGAGCGCATCAAATTACAATGAGCAGTTCTTC. It codes for CASSSSASNYNEQFF.

V gene TRBV5-6 combines with J gene TRBJ1-2; D call uncertain. In germline, CDR1 is SGHDT, CDR2 YYEEEE. The CDR3 loop spans 13 amino acids. The ends were cut back, 3 bases at V and 5 bases at J, with 11 bases in the middle. As DNA, the CDR3 is TGTGCCAGCAGCTATAGGATGGGGTATGGCTACACCTTC. This sequence encodes CASSYRMGYGYTF.

The chain recombines TRBV19 with TRBJ2-6, with a possible D match to TRBD2 (5 bases). Germline V gene lookup returns CDR1 LNHDA and CDR2 SQIVND (reference sequence). The CDR3 runs to 16 residues. The germline V and J ends were trimmed by 9 bases and 0 bases, with 15 bases remaining between them. CDR3 protein: CASSRDVSSGANVLTF. CDR3 coding DNA: TGTGCCAGCTCCCGGGATGTAAGCTCTGGGGCCAACGTCCTGACTTTC.

The chain recombines TRBV7-9 with TRBJ2-6; D gene unclear. In germline, CDR1 is SEHNR, CDR2 FQNEAQ (reference sequence). V lost 3 bases and J 2 bases, leaving 11 bases between the germline ends. The CDR3 runs 16 residues. The CDR3 here is CASSFGRVAGANVLTF. CDR3 in DNA: TGTGCCAGCAGCTTTGGCAGAGTTGCTGGGGCCAACGTCCTGACTTTC.

The chain recombines TRBV19 with TRBJ2-2, with D perhaps TRBD2 (5 bases). V shed 3 bases and J shed 11 bases, with 19 bases lying between them. This CDR3 has 15 amino acids. Germline V lookup: CDR1 LNHDA, CDR2 SQIVND (reference sequence). The CDR3, as DNA: TGTGCCAGTAGTATCGTCGACTATCCGAGGCTCGAGCTGTTTTTT. Its protein is CASSIVDYPRLELFF.

This clone occurred a few times. The chain employs TRBV18 and TRBJ2-3; D call uncertain. This CDR3 region has 14 residues. V shed 3 bases and J shed 0 bases, with 7 bases lying between them. Germline lookup yields CDR1 KGHSH and CDR2 LQKENI. CDR3 sequence (DNA): TGTGCCAGCTCACCCGCGGCGAGCACAGATACGCAGTATTTT. Translation: CASSPAASTDTQYF.

This clone was seen a single time. This chain links TRBV29-1 with TRBJ1-2; D is unclear. V was pared by 7 bases and J by 0 bases, with 9 bases between. From germline, CDR1 is SQVTM and CDR2 ANQGSEA. This CDR3 has 12 amino acids. The CDR3 nucleotides read TGCAGCGCCCTGGGGACTAACTATGGCTACACCTTC. Translation gives CSALGTNYGYTF. The entire variable domain, with the rest obtained from reference TRBV29-1 and TRBJ1-2, is as follows: SAVISQKPSRDICQRGTSLTIQCQVDSQVTMMFWYRQQPGQSLTLIATANQGSEATYESGFVIDKFPISRPNLTFSTLTVSNMSPEDSSIYLCSALGTNYGYTFGSGTRLTVV.

The V and J genes are TRBV28 and TRBJ2-7; D may be TRBD2 (7 bases). This CDR3 comprises 15 residues. The V and J ends lost 5 bases and 0 bases respectively, with 14 bases between them. CDR1 and CDR2 (germline): MDHEN, SYDVKM. The CDR3 DNA sequence: TGTGCCAGCAGTCCCAGGGGAGGGGTCTCCTACGAGCAGTACTTC. Translating gives CASSPRGGVSYEQYF.